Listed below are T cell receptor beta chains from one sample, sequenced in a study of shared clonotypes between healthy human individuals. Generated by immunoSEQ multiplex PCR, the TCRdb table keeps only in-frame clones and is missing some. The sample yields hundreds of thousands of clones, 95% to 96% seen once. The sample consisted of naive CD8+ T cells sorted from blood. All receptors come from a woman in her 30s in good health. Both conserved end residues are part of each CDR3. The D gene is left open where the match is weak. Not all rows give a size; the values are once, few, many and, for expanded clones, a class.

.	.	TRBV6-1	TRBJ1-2	CASSHPGRGYGYTF	TGTGCCAGCAGCCATCCGGGGAGGGGGTATGGCTACACCTTC
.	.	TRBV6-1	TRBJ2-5	CASSPGQETQYF	TGTGCCAGCAGCCCAGGTCAAGAGACCCAGTACTTC
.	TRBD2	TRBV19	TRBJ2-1	CASKLESGRANEQFF	TGTGCCAGTAAACTCGAGAGCGGGAGGGCCAATGAGCAGTTCTTC
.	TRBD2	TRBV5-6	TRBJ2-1	CASSPGLAANEQFF	TGTGCCAGCAGCCCGGGACTAGCGGCCAATGAGCAGTTCTTC
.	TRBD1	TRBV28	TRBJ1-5	CASSVLKGQAARRYSNQPQHF	TGTGCCAGCAGTGTTCTAAAGGGACAGGCCGCACGAAGGTATAGCAATCAGCCCCAGCATTTT
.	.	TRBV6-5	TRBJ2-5	CASNLVETQYF	TGTGCCAGCAACCTAGTAGAGACCCAGTACTTC
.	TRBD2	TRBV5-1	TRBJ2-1	CASSLEILTSLDEQFF	TGCGCCAGCAGCTTGGAAATTTTGACTAGCCTGGATGAGCAGTTCTTC
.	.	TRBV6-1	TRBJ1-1	CASSAGLGQSDTEAFF	TGTGCCAGCAGTGCTGGACTAGGACAGTCTGACACTGAAGCTTTCTTT
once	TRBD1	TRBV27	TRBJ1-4	CATGQVEKLFF	TGTGCCACCGGACAGGTTGAAAAACTGTTTTTT
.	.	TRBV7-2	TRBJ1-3	CASSLEKTSGNTIYF	TGTGCCAGCAGCTTAGAGAAGACCTCTGGAAACACCATATATTTT